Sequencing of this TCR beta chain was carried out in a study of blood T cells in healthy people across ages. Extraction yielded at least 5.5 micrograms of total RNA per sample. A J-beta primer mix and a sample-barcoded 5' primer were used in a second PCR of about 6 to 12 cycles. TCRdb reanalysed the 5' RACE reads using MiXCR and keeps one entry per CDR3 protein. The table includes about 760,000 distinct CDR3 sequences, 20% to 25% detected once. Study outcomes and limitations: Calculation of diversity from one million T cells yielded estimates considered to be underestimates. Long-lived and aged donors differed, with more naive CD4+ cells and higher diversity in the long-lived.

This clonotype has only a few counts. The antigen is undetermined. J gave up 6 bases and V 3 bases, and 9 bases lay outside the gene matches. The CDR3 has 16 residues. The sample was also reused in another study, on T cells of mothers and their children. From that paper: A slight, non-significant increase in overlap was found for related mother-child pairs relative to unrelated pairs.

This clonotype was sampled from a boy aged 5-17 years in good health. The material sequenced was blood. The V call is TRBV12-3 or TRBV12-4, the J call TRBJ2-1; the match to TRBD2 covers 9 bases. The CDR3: CASSFSGGPKSNEQFF. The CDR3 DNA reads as TGTGCCAGCAGTTTTAGCGGGGGCCCAAAATCCAATGAGCAGTTCTTC.